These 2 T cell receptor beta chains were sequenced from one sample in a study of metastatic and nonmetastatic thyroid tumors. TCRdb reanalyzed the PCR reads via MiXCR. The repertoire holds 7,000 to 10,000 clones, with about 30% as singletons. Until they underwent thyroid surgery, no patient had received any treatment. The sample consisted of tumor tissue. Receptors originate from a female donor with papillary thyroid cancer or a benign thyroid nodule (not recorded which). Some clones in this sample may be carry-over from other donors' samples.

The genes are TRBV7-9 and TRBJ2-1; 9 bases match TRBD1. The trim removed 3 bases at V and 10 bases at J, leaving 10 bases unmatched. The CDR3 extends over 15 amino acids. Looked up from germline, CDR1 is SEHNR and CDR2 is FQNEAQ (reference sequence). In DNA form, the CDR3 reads TGTGCCAGCAGCTTTTCCGGGACAGGGACATTAGAGCAGTTCTTC. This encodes CASSFSGTGTLEQFF.

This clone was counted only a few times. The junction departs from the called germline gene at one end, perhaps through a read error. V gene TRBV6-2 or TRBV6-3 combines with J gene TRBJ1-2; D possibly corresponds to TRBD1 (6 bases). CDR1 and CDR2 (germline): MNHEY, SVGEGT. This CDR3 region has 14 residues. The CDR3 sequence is CSSSYDRWDYGYTF. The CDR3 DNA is TGTTCCAGCAGTTACGACAGGTGGGACTATGGCTACACCTTC.